Below, 26 T cell receptor beta chains from the same sample are listed, as sequenced in a study of cytomegalovirus exposure and HLA in healthy donors. Researchers ran the PCR with 60 Vbeta and 13 Jbeta primers. TCRdb's table, derived via immunoSEQ multiplex PCR, lists solely in-frame clones and lacks some. This sample carries about 72,000 clones, about 81% of them seen once, and the ten largest clones take roughly 6.8%. Sequencing used PBMCs. Receptors originate from a human donor in good health.

This chain joins TRBV5-1 and TRBJ1-2, with D unresolved. V was cut by 1 base and J by 3 bases, with 13 bases left in between. Germline lookup yields CDR1 SGHRS and CDR2 YFSETQ. This CDR3 has 15 amino acids. The CDR3 nucleotides read TGCGCCAGCAGCTTGTCAGGTAAAAGTGACTATGGCTACACCTTC. This codes for CASSLSGKSDYGYTF.

The chain has TRBV27 and TRBJ2-2; 13 nucleotides align to TRBD2. The V segment lost 7 bases and the J segment 5 bases; nucleotides outside the gene matches: 4. The CDR3 is 15 amino acids. Germline V gene lookup returns CDR1 MNHEY and CDR2 SMNVEV (reference sequence). CDR3 sequence (DNA): TGTGCCAGCAAATGGACTAGCGGGGGAACCGGGGAGCTGTTTTTT. It codes for CASKWTSGGTGELFF.

The V call is TRBV19, the J call TRBJ2-7; the D gene is possibly TRBD1 (8 bases). There are 14 residues in the CDR3. Germline V CDR1 and CDR2: LNHDA, SQIVND (reference sequence). The V and J ends lost 7 bases and 4 bases respectively, with 17 bases between them. The CDR3 nucleotides read TGTGCCAGTAAGAGCGGGACAGGTGGTTACGAGCAGTACTTC. It translates to CASKSGTGGYEQYF.

V usage is TRBV7-2 and J usage is TRBJ2-3; 9 bases match TRBD1. V gave up 2 bases and J gave up 4 bases; unmatched junction bases: 7. The CDR3 has 16 amino acids. Germline V CDR1 and CDR2: SGHTA, FQGNSA. CDR3 bases: TGTGCCAGCAGCTTACTCGGACAGGGGAGCTCAGATACGCAGTATTTT. Its protein is CASSLLGQGSSDTQYF. The entire variable domain, with the rest obtained from reference TRBV7-2 and TRBJ2-3, is as follows: GAGVSQSPSNKVTEKGKDVELRCDPISGHTALYWYRQSLGQGLEFLIYFQGNSAPDKSGLPSDRFSAERTGGSVSTLTIQRTQQEDSAVYLCASSLLGQGSSDTQYFGPGTRLTVL.

The genes are TRBV7-8 and TRBJ1-5; D is perhaps TRBD1 (5 bases). In germline, CDR1 is SGHVS, CDR2 FQNEAQ. There are 19 residues in the CDR3. Trimming left V 2 bases short and J 0 bases short, with 20 bases between. The chain's CDR3 is CASSLRVAARAYSNQPQHF. CDR3 in DNA: TGTGCCAGCAGCTTAAGAGTCGCCGCCAGGGCTTATAGCAATCAGCCCCAGCATTTT.

This clone came up once. The chain joins TRBV28 to TRBJ1-5, with TRBD1 matching 7 bases. V dropped 5 bases and J dropped 0; count of bases not matched to a gene: 10. Germline V gene data show CDR1 as MDHEN and CDR2 as SYDVKM. The CDR3 is made up of 17 amino acids. The CDR3, as DNA: TGTGCCAGCAGTCTACGGCGACAGGGTGGTAGCAATCAGCCCCAGCATTTT. Encoded protein: CASSLRRQGGSNQPQHF.

The V call is TRBV6-5, the J call TRBJ2-5; 9 nucleotides match TRBD2. With V trimmed by 0 bases and J by 5 bases, 7 bases remained unmatched. The CDR3 is made up of 16 amino acids. Germline values: CDR1 MNHEY, CDR2 SVGAGI. CDR3 nucleotides: TGTGCCAGCAGTTACTCGCTTCCTAGCGGGGTGGAGACCCAGTACTTC. It codes for CASSYSLPSGVETQYF.

The chain is built from TRBV5-6 and TRBJ1-2, with TRBD1 matching over 10 bases. Germline CDR1 reads SGHDT; CDR2 reads YYEEEE. The CDR3 sequence is 14 residues long. With V trimmed by 3 bases and J by 2 bases, 1 base remained unmatched. CDR3 in amino acids: CASSSDRGNYGYTF. The CDR3 DNA sequence: TGTGCCAGCAGCTCGGACAGGGGGAACTATGGCTACACCTTC.

The J gene is TRBJ2-2, the V gene TRBV5-1, with D uncertain. This CDR3 has 16 amino acids. CDR1 and CDR2 (germline): SGHRS, YFSETQ. Between the trimmed V and J ends, which lost 0 bases and 0 bases, there was a span of 9 bases. The CDR3 region is CASSLDPRANTGELFF. DNA of the CDR3: TGCGCCAGCAGCTTGGACCCGCGAGCGAACACCGGGGAGCTGTTTTTT.

This sequence joins TRBV11-2 and TRBJ2-5; D possibly corresponds to TRBD1 (6 bases). The CDR3 sequence is 15 residues long. Per germline, CDR1 SGHAT and CDR2 FQNNGV. V was cut by 5 bases and J by 5 bases, with 18 bases left in between. CDR3 in amino acids: CASSPRTAMGETQYF. The DNA for the CDR3 is TGTGCCAGCAGCCCTCGGACAGCTATGGGGGAGACCCAGTACTTC.

CDR3 sequence (DNA): TGCGCCAGCAGCAACAGGCCACCTAACTATGGCTACACCTTC. Protein sequence: CASSNRPPNYGYTF. The chain employs TRBV5-1 and TRBJ1-2; tentatively, D is TRBD1 (5 bases). V gave up 4 bases and J gave up 0 bases, with 10 bases separating them. The germline V gene encodes CDR1 SGHRS and CDR2 YFSETQ. The CDR3 runs 14 residues.

The chain has TRBV5-1 and TRBJ1-5, with D maybe TRBD1 (5 bases). The CDR3 sequence is 15 residues long. Germline CDR1 reads SGHRS; CDR2 reads YFSETQ. V was pared by 5 bases and J by 0 bases, with 12 bases between. The DNA of the CDR3 is TGCGCCAGCAGTTACGACAGTTATAGCAATCAGCCCCAGCATTTT. It specifies CASSYDSYSNQPQHF. Drawing the rest from reference TRBV5-1 and TRBJ1-5, the complete variable domain is KAGVTQTPRYLIKTRGQQVTLSCSPISGHRSVSWYQQTPGQGLQFLFEYFSETQRNKGNFPGRFSGRQFSNSRSEMNVSTLELGDSALYLCASSYDSYSNQPQHFGDGTRLSIL.

J is TRBJ1-2 and V is TRBV18, with TRBD1 identical over 10 bases. V shed 6 bases and J 4 bases; nucleotides not matched to a gene: 20. Germline CDR1 KGHSH, CDR2 LQKENI. The CDR3 is 19 residues long. The CDR3, as DNA: TGTGCCAGCTCGACGGACAGGGGGATACAGGGGTGGATTGGCTATGGCTACACCTTC. Amino acids: CASSTDRGIQGWIGYGYTF. The variable domain in full, completed from reference TRBV18 and TRBJ1-2, reads NAGVMQNPRHLVRRRGQEARLRCSPMKGHSHVYWYRQLPEEGLKFMVYLQKENIIDESGMPKERFSAEFPKEGPSILRIQQVVRGDSAAYFCASSTDRGIQGWIGYGYTFGSGTRLTVV.

The chain combines TRBV10-3 with TRBJ2-7, with 9 bases lining up with TRBD2. Trimming took 6 bases from V and 3 from J; bases not matched to a gene: 9. The CDR3 extends over 15 amino acids. Germline loops: CDR1 ENHRY, CDR2 SYGVKD. DNA of the CDR3: TGTGCCATCAGAACATCTAGCGGGGCCTACTACGAGCAGTACTTC. Translating gives CAIRTSSGAYYEQYF.

This clone is a singleton in its sample. This sequence joins TRBV7-7 and TRBJ2-3; 9 bases agree with TRBD2. CDR1 and CDR2 (germline): SSHAT, FNYEAQ (reference sequence). The CDR3 covers 19 residues. V dropped 5 bases and J dropped 2; count of bases not matched to a gene: 17. CDR3 sequence reads: CASSPEPPGAGGNTDTQYF. In DNA form, the CDR3 reads TGTGCCAGCAGCCCGGAACCGCCGGGAGCGGGGGGAAACACAGATACGCAGTATTTT.

This chain connects TRBV7-2 to TRBJ1-6; 10 bases agree with TRBD1. V was pared by 6 bases and J by 9 bases, with 8 bases of the junction left unmatched. Germline CDR1 SGHTA, CDR2 FQGNSA. This CDR3 spans 15 amino acids. The DNA of the CDR3 is TGTGCCAGCAGGGGACAGGGGCTGGAGACTTCACCCCTCCACTTT. Its protein product is CASRGQGLETSPLHF.

The gene calls are TRBV7-2 and TRBJ2-1, with 12 bases matching TRBD2. Germline CDR1 SGHTA, CDR2 FQGNSA. The CDR3 totals 16 residues. With 3 bases clipped from V and 0 bases from J, the junction kept 0 bases outside the gene matches. CDR3 amino acids: CASSLTSGGSYNEQFF. The DNA for the CDR3 is TGTGCCAGCAGCTTGACTAGCGGGGGCTCCTACAATGAGCAGTTCTTC.

V usage is TRBV5-6 and J usage is TRBJ2-2; TRBD1 matches 9 bases. The CDR3 sequence is 14 residues long. Germline V gene data show CDR1 as SGHDT and CDR2 as YYEEEE. V was clipped by 5 bases and J by 4 bases; unmatched bases: 3. CDR3 nucleotide sequence: TGTGCCAGCAGGGGACAGGGAAGCACCGGGGAGCTGTTTTTT. It codes for CASRGQGSTGELFF.

The chain recombines TRBV30 with TRBJ2-4, with TRBD1 matching 9 bases. V gave up 3 bases and J gave up 0 bases; unmatched junction bases: 6. The germline V gene encodes CDR1 GTSNPN and CDR2 SVGIG (reference sequence). The CDR3 is made up of 16 amino acids. The CDR3 bases are TGTGCCTGGAGCTCTACAGGGGGCCTAGCCAAAAACATTCAGTACTTC. Protein product: CAWSSTGGLAKNIQYF.

The V call is TRBV2, the J call TRBJ1-2; weak D call: TRBD1 (6 bases). This CDR3 spans 13 amino acids. V lost 5 bases and J 4 bases, leaving 11 bases between the germline ends. Germline loops: CDR1 SNHLY, CDR2 FYNNEI. The CDR3 nucleotides read TGTGCCAGCAGTCCGGGACACTCCTATGGCTACACCTTC. Its protein product is CASSPGHSYGYTF.

This sequence joins TRBV6-1 and TRBJ1-4; D gene unclear. The length of the CDR3 is 14 residues. Germline V gene sequence: CDR1 MNHNS, CDR2 SASEGT. Trimming removed 7 bases from V and 5 bases from J, with 14 bases in between. CDR3 residues: CASIGDASNEKLFF. The CDR3 DNA sequence: TGTGCCAGCATCGGAGATGCATCAAATGAAAAACTGTTTTTT.

On this clone: The germline gene is not matched at one end of the junction; a read error may be the cause. V gene TRBV7-9 combines with J gene TRBJ1-5; 7 bases agree with TRBD1. The CDR3 covers 16 residues. CDR1 and CDR2 (germline): SEHNR, FQNEAQ (reference sequence). CDR3 coding DNA: TGTTCCAGCAGCTTTTTCGGCACAGGGGGCAATCAGCCCCAGCATTTT. It codes for CSSSFFGTGGNQPQHF.

This chain uses TRBV15 with TRBJ2-7, with 9 positions matching TRBD1. J lost 1 base, V lost 0 bases, and 1 base had no gene match. The CDR3 runs to 15 residues. Germline V CDR1 and CDR2: LNHNV, YYDKDF (reference sequence). CDR3 in DNA: TGTGCCACCAGCAGAGATGGGACAGGGTCCTACGAGCAGTACTTC. Encoded protein: CATSRDGTGSYEQYF.

This clone was detected only a few times. This CDR3 is also generated by other DNA sequences in the sample. The chain combines TRBV5-1 with TRBJ2-7; D might be TRBD2 (5 bases). This CDR3 is built from 14 residues. The V and J ends lost 1 base and 1 base respectively, with 9 bases between them. CDR1 and CDR2 (germline): SGHRS, YFSETQ. The CDR3 DNA follows: TGCGCCAGCAGCTTGACGGGGTCGTCCTACGAGCAGTACTTC. Its translation is CASSLTGSSYEQYF.

The CDR3 spells CASGGRDEQYF. The CDR3 coding sequence is TGTGCCAGCGGGGGGAGGGACGAGCAGTACTTC. The chain combines TRBV21-1 with TRBJ2-7; the table's D call, TRBD2, was not checked against the DNA. TRBV21-1 is labeled a pseudogene. This CDR3 contains 11 residues.

The chain joins TRBV28 to TRBJ1-2; D might be TRBD1 (5 bases). Per the germline V gene, CDR1 is MDHEN and CDR2 is SYDVKM. The CDR3 runs 15 residues. Trimming left V 6 bases short and J 6 bases short, with 20 bases between. The CDR3 loop reads CASSAGIAYVNGYTF. Written as DNA, the CDR3 is TGTGCCAGCAGCGCAGGGATTGCGTACGTGAATGGCTACACCTTC.